The 31 T cell receptor beta chains presented below share a single source sample, sequenced in a study of T cell clones after liver transplantation. Some clones are missing from TCRdb's copy, which holds only in-frame ones; the method was immunoSEQ multiplex PCR. The sample includes some 80,000 clones, 82% of them seen just once. Sequences were derived from CD4+ T cells from blood, sampled approximately 3.5 years after liver transplant. Receptor source: a human patient who received a liver transplant. Some T cells may be supplied by the graft donor.

Only one count was recorded for this clone. This chain uses TRBV15 with TRBJ2-4; 14 bases line up with TRBD2. CDR1 is LNHNV, CDR2 YYDKDF, per germline (reference sequence). The CDR3 is 16 amino acids. V gave up 5 bases and J gave up 8 bases; unmatched junction bases: 8. The CDR3 DNA sequence: TGTGCCACCAGCGATGGACTAGCGGGGGGAGGGTACATTCAGTACTTC. Translation gives CATSDGLAGGGYIQYF.

This clone was recorded a few times. The rearrangement joins TRBV5-1 to TRBJ2-5, with TRBD2 matching over 13 bases. V gave up 0 bases and J gave up 5 bases; unmatched junction bases: 7. The CDR3 has 17 residues. The germline V gene encodes CDR1 SGHRS and CDR2 YFSETQ. In DNA form, the CDR3 reads TGCGCCAGCAGCTTGGGACTAGCGGGAGGCACCGGGGAGACCCAGTACTTC. Protein sequence: CASSLGLAGGTGETQYF.

CDR3 DNA sequence: TGTGCCAGCAGTGCCGACAGGAACACTGAAGCTTTCTTT. This translates into CASSADRNTEAFF. This sequence joins TRBV28 and TRBJ1-1; D is perhaps TRBD1 (5 bases). The CDR3 has 13 residues. The V end was cut by 5 bases, the J end by 1 base, with 8 bases between. The germline CDR1 and CDR2 sequences are MDHEN and SYDVKM.

This chain joins TRBV15 and TRBJ1-2; no clear D gene. CDR3 length: 14 residues. V lost 3 bases to trimming and J lost 2 bases, with 10 bases between them. The germline V gene has CDR1 LNHNV and CDR2 YYDKDF (reference sequence). Here the CDR3 DNA reads TGTGCCACCAGCAGGCTCCGGAGGAACTATGGCTACACCTTC. It specifies CATSRLRRNYGYTF.

The chain has TRBV9 and TRBJ2-1, with 10 bases identical to TRBD1. This CDR3 is built from 14 residues. The junction had 6 bases not matched to a gene; V was cut back by 3 bases and J by 9 bases. In germline, CDR1 is SGDLS, CDR2 YYNGEE. The CDR3 region is CASSGGQGTGEQFF. For the CDR3, the DNA is TGTGCCAGCAGCGGGGGACAGGGGACAGGTGAGCAGTTCTTC.

The V call is TRBV2, the J call TRBJ1-1; D uncertain. V dropped 6 bases and J dropped 0 bases, with 11 bases sitting between them. The length of the CDR3 is 14 residues. The germline V gene has CDR1 SNHLY and CDR2 FYNNEI. CDR3 sequence (DNA): TGTGCCAGCAGCCGAGGCGTAATGAACACTGAAGCTTTCTTT. Protein sequence: CASSRGVMNTEAFF.

The J gene is TRBJ2-5, the V gene TRBV5-4; D is uncertain. The germline V gene encodes CDR1 SGHNT and CDR2 YYREEE (reference sequence). The CDR3 runs 14 residues. Trimming removed 4 bases from V and 2 bases from J, with 12 bases in between. DNA for the CDR3: TGTGCCAGCAGCCCTCGTGGGAAACAAGAGACCCAGTACTTC. Amino acids: CASSPRGKQETQYF.

V usage is TRBV18 and J usage is TRBJ2-1; 9 bases map to TRBD1. Germline V lookup: CDR1 KGHSH, CDR2 LQKENI. The CDR3 has 15 amino acids. Trimming removed 3 bases from V and 4 bases from J; junction bases left unmatched: 4. The CDR3 protein is CASSPGQGTYNEQFF. The CDR3 coding sequence is TGTGCCAGCTCACCGGGACAGGGTACTTACAATGAGCAGTTCTTC.

The CDR3 DNA reads TGTGCCAGCTCACCACTCGGGGAATTGAACACTGAAGCTTTCTTT. Encoded protein: CASSPLGELNTEAFF. The rearrangement links TRBV18 to TRBJ1-1, with no clear D. The CDR3 sequence is 15 residues long. Germline CDR1 and CDR2: KGHSH and LQKENI. Deletions cut 1 base from V and 0 bases from J, with 9 bases between.

The genes are TRBV5-1 and TRBJ2-1; tentatively, D is TRBD2 (7 bases). CDR3 length: 15 amino acids. V lost 4 bases and J lost 1, with 12 bases in between. Germline V gives CDR1 SGHRS, CDR2 YFSETQ. CDR3 residues: CASSAGEGSYNEQFF. The DNA for the CDR3 is TGCGCCAGCAGCGCAGGGGAGGGATCCTACAATGAGCAGTTCTTC.

The V gene is TRBV27, the J gene TRBJ1-2; tentatively, D is TRBD1 (6 bases). The CDR3 totals 15 residues. Germline V gene lookup returns CDR1 MNHEY and CDR2 SMNVEV (reference sequence). Trimming left V 5 bases short and J 1 base short, with 14 bases between. CDR3 sequence (DNA): TGTGCCAGCAGTAAGGGGACACAGATTAACTATGGCTACACCTTC. This gives the protein CASSKGTQINYGYTF.

V is TRBV10-3 and J is TRBJ2-7, with 11 positions matching TRBD1. The CDR3 is made up of 14 amino acids. V lost 8 bases to trimming and J lost 3 bases; unmatched junction nucleotides: 6. Germline loops: CDR1 ENHRY, CDR2 SYGVKD. DNA of the CDR3: TGTGCCATCGGGACAGGGGGGCGTTACTACGAGCAGTACTTC. It codes for CAIGTGGRYYEQYF.

V gene TRBV6-1 combines with J gene TRBJ2-7; D may correspond to TRBD1 or TRBD2 (7 bases each). Germline V gene data show CDR1 as MNHNS and CDR2 as SASEGT. The germline V and J ends were trimmed by 1 base and 2 bases, with 15 bases remaining between them. This CDR3 region has 16 residues. CDR3 in DNA: TGTGCCAGCAGTGAAGGGCGGGGGACAGTACCCTACGAGCAGTACTTC. Translated: CASSEGRGTVPYEQYF.

This CDR3 is CASSLGGEYRDSSTDTQYF. CDR3 sequence (DNA): TGCGCCAGCAGCTTGGGGGGGGAGTACAGGGACTCCTCCACAGATACGCAGTATTTT. The chain joins TRBV5-1 to TRBJ2-3, with D perhaps given as TRBD1 or TRBD2 (6 bases each). The germline gives CDR1 SGHRS, CDR2 YFSETQ. The CDR3 has 19 residues. V lost 0 bases, J lost 2 bases, and 22 bases lay in between.

The gene calls are TRBV5-4 and TRBJ1-2, with 7 nucleotides matching TRBD1. The CDR3 has 14 amino acids. V trimming: 0 bases; J trimming: 5 bases; junction bases outside the gene matches: 4. Germline CDR1 and CDR2: SGHNT and YYREEE (reference sequence). The CDR3 DNA is TGTGCCAGCAGCTTGGTGACAGGGATTTATGGCTACACCTTC. Translation gives CASSLVTGIYGYTF.

The rearrangement uses TRBV7-2 and TRBJ1-2, with D unresolved. The CDR3 totals 16 residues. The V end was cut by 5 bases, the J end by 3 bases, with 19 bases between. Germline CDR1 SGHTA, CDR2 FQGNSA. The CDR3 sequence is CASSPLWIPGYYGYTF. The CDR3 region has the DNA TGTGCCAGCAGCCCCCTTTGGATCCCGGGGTACTATGGCTACACCTTC.

Only a few counts were recorded for this clone. The rearrangement uses TRBV5-4 and TRBJ1-1; no reliable D call. CDR3 length equals 14 residues. CDR1 and CDR2 (germline): SGHNT, YYREEE (reference sequence). The V gene lost 2 bases and the J gene lost 1 base, with 9 bases spanning the gap. Here the CDR3 reads CASSFGRPNTEAFF. CDR3 nucleotide sequence: TGTGCCAGCAGCTTCGGACGACCGAACACTGAAGCTTTCTTT.

J is TRBJ2-2 and V is TRBV27, with D hard to call. The germline V gene encodes CDR1 MNHEY and CDR2 SMNVEV (reference sequence). Trimming left V 3 bases short and J 2 bases short, with 1 base between. The CDR3 has 12 amino acids. The chain's CDR3 is CASSFNTGELFF. CDR3 sequence (DNA): TGTGCCAGCAGTTTCAACACCGGGGAGCTGTTTTTT.

Written as DNA, the CDR3 is TGTGCCAGCAGCTCTTTTCTGCGAGACAATGAGCAGTTCTTC. Its protein product is CASSSFLRDNEQFF. The chain couples TRBV5-6 to TRBJ2-1; D is unresolved. From germline, CDR1 is SGHDT and CDR2 YYEEEE. V was cut by 3 bases and J by 5 bases, with 12 bases left in between. The CDR3 totals 14 residues. The full variable domain, rest sourced from reference TRBV5-6 and TRBJ2-1, is DAGVTQSPTHLIKTRGQQVTLRCSPKSGHDTVSWYQQALGQGPQFIFQYYEEEERQRGNFPDRFSGHQFPNYSSELNVNALLLGDSALYLCASSSFLRDNEQFFGPGTRLTVL.

This clone is categorized as medium-sized. This chain uses TRBV18 with TRBJ1-5; D may be TRBD1 (5 bases). The CDR3 runs to 18 residues. In germline, CDR1 is KGHSH, CDR2 LQKENI. V lost 1 base, J lost 0 bases, and 16 bases lay in between. The CDR3, as DNA: TGTGCCAGCTCACCACGCGAGAGCAGGGAATATAGCAATCAGCCCCAGCATTTT. The encoded protein is CASSPRESREYSNQPQHF.

This clone was picked up one time. This chain uses TRBV6-1 with TRBJ2-4, with no clear D. V shed 6 bases and J shed 8 bases, with 11 bases lying between them. Looked up from germline, CDR1 is MNHNS and CDR2 is SASEGT. CDR3 length: 12 residues. The DNA of the CDR3 is TGTGCCAGCAGGGATAATCCTTACATTCAGTACTTC. The encoded protein is CASRDNPYIQYF.

CDR3: CASSLSGRGYTF. CDR3 sequence (DNA): TGCGCCAGCAGCTTGTCCGGGAGAGGCTACACCTTC. This chain uses TRBV5-1 with TRBJ1-2; D is uncertain. Trimming left V 1 base short and J 8 bases short, with 9 bases between. There are 12 residues in the CDR3. Germline loops: CDR1 SGHRS, CDR2 YFSETQ.

The CDR3 reads CASSSGTPFPYEQYF. The CDR3 DNA is TGTGCCAGCAGTTCCGGGACACCGTTCCCGTACGAGCAGTACTTC. The chain employs TRBV28 and TRBJ2-7; D is perhaps TRBD1 (6 bases). Per germline, CDR1 MDHEN and CDR2 SYDVKM. The CDR3 is made up of 15 amino acids. Trimming cost V 4 bases and J 4 bases, with 17 bases left between them.

The rearrangement uses TRBV9 and TRBJ1-1; no clear D. The CDR3 is made up of 14 amino acids. Trimming pared 0 bases from V and 0 bases from J, leaving 6 bases between. Germline CDR1 SGDLS, CDR2 YYNGEE. The CDR3 bases are TGTGCCAGCAGCGTAGTATCGGTGAACACTGAAGCTTTCTTT. It encodes CASSVVSVNTEAFF.

The V and J genes are TRBV13 and TRBJ2-3; 12 bases map to TRBD2. Trimming removed 5 bases from V and 0 bases from J; junction bases left unmatched: 6. Germline lookup yields CDR1 PRHDT and CDR2 FYEKMQ (reference sequence). CDR3 size: 17 residues. CDR3 region: CASSRRLAGASTDTQYF. The CDR3 nucleotides read TGTGCCAGCAGCCGGAGACTAGCGGGAGCTAGCACAGATACGCAGTATTTT.

The chain carries TRBV28 and TRBJ1-4; weak D call: TRBD1 (5 bases). Trimming shortened V by 2 bases and J by 11 bases, and 15 bases separated the two germline ends. The CDR3 is 14 residues long. Germline-derived CDR1 and CDR2 are MDHEN and SYDVKM. The CDR3: CASSLQGPGRKLFF. CDR3 in DNA: TGTGCCAGCAGTTTACAGGGCCCCGGTAGGAAACTGTTTTTT.

The rearrangement uses TRBV2 and TRBJ1-2, with 7 bases identical to TRBD1. V lost 2 bases and J lost 13; bases outside the gene matches: 7. Germline CDR1 is SNHLY and CDR2 is FYNNEI. The CDR3 loop spans 12 amino acids. CDR3 in amino acids: CASSERGQSVTF. The CDR3 DNA is TGTGCCAGCAGTGAACGGGGACAGTCCGTCACCTTC.

This clone has only a few counts. The rearrangement uses TRBV30 and TRBJ2-7; a possible D gene is TRBD1 (5 bases). The length of the CDR3 is 12 residues. Germline CDR1 reads GTSNPN; CDR2 reads SVGIG (reference sequence). V was trimmed by 3 bases and J by 13 bases, leaving 19 bases between them. CDR3 DNA sequence: TGTGCCTGGAGCCTGACAGCCTTAGATTCCTACTTC. Encoded protein: CAWSLTALDSYF.

The chain recombines TRBV2 with TRBJ1-1, with no clear D. CDR3 length equals 15 residues. Germline V gene sequence: CDR1 SNHLY, CDR2 FYNNEI. The ends were cut back, 6 bases at V and 1 base at J, with 15 bases in the middle. The CDR3 region is CASRRTERPNTEAFF. In DNA form, the CDR3 reads TGTGCCAGCAGGAGGACTGAGAGACCGAACACTGAAGCTTTCTTT.

This clone has more than one count but fewer than ten. V is TRBV9 and J is TRBJ1-2; weak D call: TRBD1 (5 bases). V lost 7 bases, J lost 6 bases, and 19 bases lay in between. There are 14 residues in the CDR3. Per the germline V gene, CDR1 is SGDLS and CDR2 is YYNGEE. The CDR3 sequence: CASARPGVGDGYTF. As DNA, the CDR3 is TGTGCCAGCGCACGCCCTGGGGTAGGGGATGGCTACACCTTC.

The chain has TRBV6-5 and TRBJ1-5; 8 bases agree with TRBD1. The germline CDR1 and CDR2 sequences are MNHEY and SVGAGI. The CDR3 is 14 residues long. The J segment lost 7 bases and the V segment lost 0 bases, leaving 2 bases of the junction unmatched. CDR3 in amino acids: CASSYSTGGQPQHF. Written as DNA, the CDR3 is TGTGCCAGCAGTTACTCCACAGGGGGGCAGCCCCAGCATTTT.